This TCR beta chain was sequenced in a study of identifying expanded T cells in peripheral blood. Overall study results and limits: Technical replicates showed roughly 1.2 changed clones; approximately 2 weeks approximately 15; four weeks 19.

This clone has only a few counts. Its antigen is not identified. This CDR3 is also generated by other DNA sequences in the sample. The J segment lost 3 bases and the V segment lost 3 bases, leaving 6 bases of the junction unmatched. This CDR3 comprises 15 residues. Germline-derived CDR1 and CDR2 are LNHNV and YYDKDF (reference sequence). The assay was immunoSEQ multiplex PCR, and TCRdb's table has in-frame clones only and misses some. The table records 50,000 to 70,000 clones, more than 75% of them present only once. Sequencing was performed on blood. The sequence came from a person aged 18 to 75 in good health. V gene TRBV15 combines with J gene TRBJ2-3; 7 bases match TRBD2. This CDR3 reads CATSRDRGGTDTQYF. The DNA of the CDR3 is TGTGCCACCAGCAGGGATCGCGGGGGTACAGATACGCAGTATTTT.